The 11 T cell receptor beta chains reported below all come from one sample, sequenced in a study of blood T cell repertoires in COVID-19. Method: immunoSEQ multiplex PCR; TCRdb's copy keeps in-frame clones and lacks some. The sample contains more than 300,000 clones, approximately 87% of which appear only once. The sequenced sample consisted of peripheral blood. These receptors were collected from a woman aged 45-59 years with COVID-19, enrolled during active disease.

The chain couples TRBV29-1 to TRBJ2-7; D is unresolved. V lost 5 bases and J lost 0, with 5 bases in between. The CDR3 totals 11 residues. Germline loops: CDR1 SQVTM, CDR2 ANQGSEA. The DNA for the CDR3 is TGCAGCGTTATTAACTCCTACGAGCAGTACTTC. Translating gives CSVINSYEQYF.

The V and J genes are TRBV5-1 and TRBJ2-7; 8 bases map to TRBD2. The CDR3 covers 14 residues. Trimming removed 5 bases from V and 3 bases from J; junction bases left unmatched: 7. Germline assignment: CDR1 SGHRS and CDR2 YFSETQ. The CDR3 sequence is CASSTSGGDYEQYF. As DNA, the CDR3 is TGCGCCAGCAGTACTAGCGGAGGAGACTACGAGCAGTACTTC.

The rearrangement joins TRBV2 to TRBJ2-5; TRBD1 aligns across 7 bases. The CDR3 spans 15 residues. V trimming: 1 base; J trimming: 3 bases; junction bases outside the gene matches: 5. Looked up from germline, CDR1 is SNHLY and CDR2 is FYNNEI. DNA of the CDR3: TGTGCCAGCAGTGAAGGATGGGGGACAGAAGAGACCCAGTACTTC. Encoded protein: CASSEGWGTEETQYF.

Note on this clone: The same CDR3 arises from other DNA sequences in this sample as well. The CDR3 protein is CASRRTGLYEQYF. DNA for the CDR3: TGTGCCAGCAGGAGGACAGGGCTCTACGAGCAGTACTTC. V is TRBV6-5 and J is TRBJ2-7; 8 bases agree with TRBD1. There are 13 residues in the CDR3. Trimming took 6 bases from V and 3 from J; bases not matched to a gene: 4. The germline CDR1 and CDR2 sequences are MNHEY and SVGAGI.

This CDR3 is CASSQLALNGEQFF. The DNA of the CDR3 is TGTGCCAGTAGTCAACTAGCGCTAAATGGTGAGCAGTTCTTC. The gene calls are TRBV19 and TRBJ2-1; 7 bases map to TRBD2. The J segment lost 9 bases and the V segment lost 5 bases, leaving 10 bases of the junction unmatched. This CDR3 comprises 14 residues. Germline V lookup: CDR1 LNHDA, CDR2 SQIVND (reference sequence).

This clone occurred a few times. The gene calls are TRBV7-2 and TRBJ1-5, with D possibly TRBD1 on 5 matching bases. There are 15 residues in the CDR3. CDR1 is SGHTA and CDR2 is FQGNSA in the germline V gene. Between the trimmed V and J ends, which lost 5 bases and 3 bases, there was a span of 14 bases. CDR3 in DNA: TGTGCCAGCAGCCCTCAGGGACTGAACAATCAGCCCCAGCATTTT. Amino acid sequence: CASSPQGLNNQPQHF.

This sequence joins TRBV9 and TRBJ2-5; possible D gene TRBD1, 6 bases. CDR3 length: 15 residues. Germline values: CDR1 SGDLS, CDR2 YYNGEE. Trimming left V 0 bases short and J 1 base short, with 10 bases between. DNA of the CDR3: TGTGCCAGCAGCGTAGGGGGGCAATCCCAAGAGACCCAGTACTTC. Translating it yields CASSVGGQSQETQYF.

V is TRBV27 and J is TRBJ2-3; 9 bases align to TRBD2. The CDR3 totals 16 residues. With 5 bases clipped from V and 4 bases from J, the junction kept 10 bases outside the gene matches. Looked up from germline, CDR1 is MNHEY and CDR2 is SMNVEV (reference sequence). The CDR3 DNA sequence: TGTGCCAGCAGTCTAACCGGGACTAGCAAGCCAGATACGCAGTATTTT. Encoded protein: CASSLTGTSKPDTQYF.

The rearrangement links TRBV11-2 to TRBJ2-2, with D possibly TRBD1 on 6 matching bases. Per germline, CDR1 SGHAT and CDR2 FQNNGV. The CDR3 is 15 residues long. V was cut by 4 bases and J by 0 bases, with 9 bases left in between. The CDR3 region is CASSSRGTNTGELFF. The CDR3 DNA follows: TGTGCCAGCAGCTCCAGGGGTACGAACACCGGGGAGCTGTTTTTT.

The chain has TRBV5-4 and TRBJ2-7, with D perhaps TRBD2 (5 bases). There are 13 residues in the CDR3. The V gene lost 2 bases and the J gene lost 6 bases, with 12 bases spanning the gap. Germline V gene lookup returns CDR1 SGHNT and CDR2 YYREEE (reference sequence). The DNA of the CDR3 is TGTGCCAGCAGCTTCGGTGGGAGCAGCGAGCAGTACTTC. The encoded protein is CASSFGGSSEQYF.

J is TRBJ2-1 and V is TRBV11-2; D is possibly TRBD1 (6 bases). CDR1 is SGHAT and CDR2 is FQNNGV in the germline V gene. The CDR3 consists of 14 residues. V was trimmed by 4 bases and J by 11 bases, leaving 18 bases between them. The CDR3 DNA is TGTGCCAGCAGCTCGTTTGCAGGGACAAGCCAGCAGTTCTTC. It codes for CASSSFAGTSQQFF.